The 20 T cell receptor beta chains in this list originate from one sample, sequenced in a study of T cell clonality in common variable immunodeficiency. Profiled with immunoSEQ multiplex PCR; TCRdb holds only in-frame clones, not every one. The profile covers tens of thousands of clones, none occurring a single time. The material sequenced was peripheral blood mononuclear cells. These receptor sequences come from a person aged 18 to 75 in good health.

This clone was counted many times. The CDR3 end lies 3 residues beyond the end of the read and is filled in from the germline J gene. The chain couples TRBV5-4 to TRBJ1-4; tentative D call: TRBD1 (5 bases). Germline V lookup: CDR1 SGHNT, CDR2 YYREEE (reference sequence). The V and J ends lost 1 base and 7 bases respectively, with 11 bases between them. The CDR3 consists of 14 residues. CDR3 loop: CASSLSSTVEKLFF. Incomplete CDR3 DNA: TGTGCCAGCAGCTTGTCGTCGACAGTTGAAAAA.

This clone was seen ten or more times. The read ends 3 residues early relative to the CDR3; the germline J gene fills the gap. The J gene is TRBJ1-5, the V gene TRBV7-9, with 7 bases fitting TRBD1. CDR3 length: 14 amino acids. Germline CDR1 is SEHNR and CDR2 is FQNEAQ (reference sequence). The J segment lost 1 base and the V segment lost 7 bases, leaving 4 bases of the junction unmatched. This CDR3 reads CASKGRGSNQPQHF. The CDR3 bases that were read are TGTGCCAGCAAGGGCAGGGGGAGCAATCAGCCC.

At least ten counts were recorded for this clone. The read halts 3 residues ahead of the CDR3 end, with the missing end drawn from the germline J gene. The chain links TRBV30 to TRBJ2-3; D not certain. Trimming cost V 0 bases and J 0 bases, with 16 bases left between them. Per germline, CDR1 GTSNPN and CDR2 SVGIG (reference sequence). The CDR3 covers 17 residues. The CDR3 is CAWSVIRSHPSTDTQYF. CDR3 DNA (partial): TGTGCCTGGAGTGTAATAAGGTCTCACCCTAGCACAGATACG.

This clone was counted many times. The CDR3 is cut off 3 residues early in the read; its end comes from the germline J gene. The rearrangement uses TRBV12-3 or TRBV12-4 and TRBJ1-6; 10 nucleotides line up with TRBD1. This CDR3 has 13 amino acids. J lost 8 bases, V lost 8 bases, and 3 bases had no gene match. Here the CDR3 reads CASQGQGDSPLHF. The part of the CDR3 DNA that was read is TGTGCCAGCCAAGGACAGGGGGATTCACCC.

This clone was seen at least ten times. The read ends 3 residues before the CDR3 terminus; that terminus is restored from the germline J gene. The chain links TRBV5-1 to TRBJ2-5, with a possible D match to TRBD1 (8 bases). Trimming pared 5 bases from V and 3 bases from J, leaving 14 bases between. The germline V gene has CDR1 SGHRS and CDR2 YFSETQ. CDR3 length: 14 amino acids. The CDR3 reads CASRITGGEETQYF. CDR3 DNA, as far as it was read: TGCGCCAGCAGGATAACAGGGGGGGAAGAGACC.

This clone was detected ten times or more. The observed sequence ends 3 residues before the CDR3 terminus, with the missing tail filled in from the germline J gene. The chain couples TRBV6-1 to TRBJ1-2, with 7 nucleotides matching TRBD1. CDR3 length equals 16 residues. CDR1 is MNHNS, CDR2 SASEGT, per germline. The ends lost 4 bases at V and 1 base at J; junction bases unmatched: 9. The CDR3 protein is CASSGHTGALNYGYTF. CDR3 DNA, as far as it was read: TGTGCCAGCAGTGGACATACAGGGGCACTTAACTATGGC.

In its sample, this clone was seen many times. The observed sequence ends 3 residues before the CDR3 terminus, with the missing tail filled in from the germline J gene. V gene TRBV6-2 or TRBV6-3 combines with J gene TRBJ2-1; 10 nucleotides match TRBD1. Germline V gene lookup returns CDR1 MNHEY and CDR2 SVGEGT. V lost 0 bases to trimming and J lost 4 bases; unmatched junction nucleotides: 3. The CDR3 spans 16 residues. Incomplete CDR3 DNA: TGTGCCAGCAGTTACTCGATGGACAGGGGGTACAATGAG. Translating it yields CASSYSMDRGYNE. The entire CDR3 reads CASSYSMDRGYNEQFF.

This clone was counted many times. The read halts 3 residues ahead of the CDR3 end, with the missing end drawn from the germline J gene. The chain carries TRBV4-1 and TRBJ1-2; possible D gene TRBD1, 5 bases. Germline values: CDR1 MGHRA, CDR2 YSYEKL. Trimming cost V 4 bases and J 2 bases, with 11 bases left between them. This CDR3 is 14 amino acids long. The CDR3: CASSPGHTNYGYTF. The sequenced CDR3 bases are TGCGCCAGCAGCCCCGGACACACCAACTATGGC.

This clone came up many times. The sequenced CDR3 bases are TGCGCCAGCAGCTTAGGACAGACTAGCACAGATACG. This encodes CASSLGQTSTDT. The whole CDR3 region reads CASSLGQTSTDTQYF. This sequence joins TRBV5-1 and TRBJ2-3, with TRBD1 as a possible D gene (6 bases). The CDR3 extends 3 residues past the end of the read, so its final part is completed from the germline J gene. This CDR3 comprises 15 residues. Per germline, CDR1 SGHRS and CDR2 YFSETQ. Deletions cut 2 bases from V and 0 bases from J, with 10 bases between. Complete variable domain (other parts from reference TRBV5-1 and TRBJ2-3): KAGVTQTPRYLIKTRGQQVTLSCSPISGHRSVSWYQQTPGQGLQFLFEYFSETQRNKGNFPGRFSGRQFSNSRSEMNVSTLELGDSALYLCASSLGQTSTDTQYFGPGTRLTVL.

This clone came up many times. Read data end 3 residues before the CDR3 end; the end is taken from the germline J gene. This chain links TRBV20-1 with TRBJ2-7, with 11 bases lining up with TRBD1. Germline lookup yields CDR1 DFQATT and CDR2 SNEGSKA (reference sequence). The CDR3 is made up of 17 amino acids. The trim removed 3 bases at V and 3 bases at J, leaving 13 bases unmatched. CDR3: CSARDRGHRMGNYEQYF. The CDR3 DNA, read in part, is TGCAGTGCTAGGGACAGGGGGCATCGGATGGGTAACTACGAG.

This clone was counted many times. The sequence runs out 3 residues before the end of the CDR3; the remainder is reconstructed from the germline J gene. The J gene is TRBJ2-7, the V gene TRBV30; possible D gene TRBD1, 5 bases. V was shortened by 4 bases and J by 2 bases, with 6 bases between the two germline ends. Germline CDR1 GTSNPN, CDR2 SVGIG (reference sequence). This CDR3 contains 11 residues. The part of the CDR3 DNA that was read is TGTGCCTGGACAGGGACCTACGAG. It specifies CAWTGTYE. The full CDR3 reads CAWTGTYEQYF.

In its sample, this clone was seen many times. CDR3: CASSTRGNTGELFF. Incomplete CDR3 DNA: TGTGCCAGTAGTACGCGGGGGAACACCGGGGAG. V gene TRBV19 combines with J gene TRBJ2-2; D might be TRBD2 (6 bases). The sequenced fragment ends 3 residues before the CDR3 boundary, so the rest is inferred from the germline J gene. V was trimmed by 4 bases and J by 1 base, leaving 7 bases between them. Germline V CDR1 and CDR2: LNHDA, SQIVND (reference sequence). This CDR3 is 14 amino acids long.

This clone was counted between two and nine times. With the read ending 3 residues before the CDR3 end, the germline J gene is used to fill in that end. The chain links TRBV19 to TRBJ1-2; 7 bases map to TRBD1. This CDR3 spans 13 amino acids. The germline gives CDR1 LNHDA, CDR2 SQIVND (reference sequence). The sequenced part of the CDR3 DNA is TGTGCCAGTAGTATAAGACAGGGCTACGAC. This sequence encodes CASSIRQGYD. In full, the CDR3 reads CASSIRQGYDYTF.

In this sample, this clone turned up many times. The read falls 3 residues short of the CDR3 end, and the missing part is taken from the germline J gene. The genes are TRBV14 and TRBJ2-5, with 7 bases that match TRBD1. Germline V gene sequence: CDR1 SGHDN, CDR2 FVKESK. Losses at the gene ends were 3 bases for V and 5 bases for J; bases not matched to a gene: 12. CDR3 length equals 16 residues. CDR3 residues: CASSHMIKGAVETQYF. The sequenced part of the CDR3 DNA is TGTGCCAGCAGCCACATGATTAAGGGGGCGGTTGAGACC. Looking up the rest from reference TRBV14 and TRBJ2-5 gives the full variable domain: EAGVTQFPSHSVIEKGQTVTLRCDPISGHDNLYWYRRVMGKEIKFLLHFVKESKQDESGMPNNRFLAERTGGTYSTLKVQPAELEDSGVYFCASSHMIKGAVETQYFGPGTRLLVL.

There are a few counts of this clone. From the germline J gene comes the end of the CDR3, since the read stops 3 residues before it. This rearrangement joins TRBV11-3 to TRBJ1-1; 7 bases align to TRBD1. Germline V gene data show CDR1 as SGHNT and CDR2 as YENEEA. V lost 5 bases and J lost 3; bases outside the gene matches: 6. The CDR3 consists of 14 residues. CDR3 amino acids: CASSQQGTYTEAFF. The covered CDR3 bases are TGTGCCAGCAGCCAACAGGGGACCTACACTGAA.

The CDR3 DNA, read in part, is TGTGCCAGCAGCTTACGACAGGGTGGCACTGAA. This gives the protein CASSLRQGGTE. In full, the CDR3 reads CASSLRQGGTEAFF. The chain joins TRBV11-1 to TRBJ1-1; TRBD1 aligns across 7 bases. The read halts 3 residues ahead of the CDR3 end, with the missing end drawn from the germline J gene. The V gene's germline CDR1 is SGHAT and CDR2 FQDESV (reference sequence). V lost 2 bases and J lost 4; bases outside the gene matches: 4. This CDR3 spans 14 amino acids.

This clone occurred many times. The CDR3 extends 3 residues past the end of the read, so its final part is completed from the germline J gene. The V call is TRBV19, the J call TRBJ2-5; TRBD1 matches at 9 bases. V shed 5 bases and J 5 bases; nucleotides not matched to a gene: 3. Germline CDR1 LNHDA, CDR2 SQIVND (reference sequence). The CDR3 covers 13 residues. This chain's CDR3 is CASSRDREETQYF. The DNA read from the CDR3 is TGTGCCAGTAGTCGGGACAGGGAGGAGACC.

This clone was counted at least ten times. From the germline J gene comes the end of the CDR3, since the read stops 3 residues before it. This rearrangement joins TRBV20-1 to TRBJ2-3, with D maybe TRBD2 (5 bases). V lost 3 bases to trimming and J lost 3 bases, with 16 bases between them. The CDR3 runs to 15 residues. CDR1 and CDR2 (germline): DFQATT, SNEGSKA (reference sequence). The CDR3 sequence: CSASPTGLGTDTQYF. The part of the CDR3 DNA that was read is TGCAGTGCTAGCCCCACGGGGTTGGGGACAGATACG.

This clone was observed many times. The CDR3 end falls 3 residues outside the read, so it is completed with the germline J gene. This rearrangement joins TRBV6-1 to TRBJ1-2, with D possibly TRBD1 on 5 matching bases. The CDR3 consists of 13 residues. The V and J ends lost 4 bases and 3 bases respectively, with 9 bases between them. Germline V CDR1 and CDR2: MNHNS, SASEGT. CDR3 residues: CASSVQVDYGYTF. CDR3 DNA (partial): TGTGCCAGCAGTGTACAGGTGGACTATGGC.

This clone has at least ten counts. The CDR3 end falls 3 residues outside the read, so it is completed with the germline J gene. This chain connects TRBV6-2 or TRBV6-3 to TRBJ2-7, with 7 bases identical to TRBD1. CDR1 and CDR2 from the germline V gene are MNHEY and SVGEGT. V was clipped by 4 bases and J by 3 bases; unmatched bases: 3. This CDR3 spans 13 amino acids. This CDR3 reads CASSSGDSYEQYF. CDR3 DNA, as far as it was read: TGTGCCAGCAGTTCAGGGGACAGCTACGAG.